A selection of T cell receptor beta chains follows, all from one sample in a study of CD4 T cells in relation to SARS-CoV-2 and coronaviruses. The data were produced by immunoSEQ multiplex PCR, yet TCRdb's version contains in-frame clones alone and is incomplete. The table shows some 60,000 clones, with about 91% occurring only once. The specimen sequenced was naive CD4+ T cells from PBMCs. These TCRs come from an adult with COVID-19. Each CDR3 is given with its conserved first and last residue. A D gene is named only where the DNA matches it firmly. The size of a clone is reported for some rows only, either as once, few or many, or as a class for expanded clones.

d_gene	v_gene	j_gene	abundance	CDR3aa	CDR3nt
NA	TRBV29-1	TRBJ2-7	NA	CSVDAVGGLGSYEQYF	TGCAGCGTTGACGCGGTGGGGGGGCTGGGGTCCTACGAGCAGTACTTC
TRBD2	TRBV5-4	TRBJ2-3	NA	CASSPGTSGSLDTQYF	TGTGCCAGCAGCCCAGGGACTAGCGGGAGTTTAGATACGCAGTATTTT
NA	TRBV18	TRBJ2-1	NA	CASSPPGLLRGQFF	TGTGCCAGCTCACCACCCGGACTCCTCAGGGGGCAGTTCTTC
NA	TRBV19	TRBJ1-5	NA	CASSVLSEPQHF	TGTGCCAGTAGTGTTCTATCAGAGCCCCAGCATTTT
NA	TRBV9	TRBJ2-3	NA	CASSVGDTQYF	TGTGCCAGCAGCGTAGGGGATACGCAGTATTTT
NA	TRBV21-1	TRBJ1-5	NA	CASSKEGRYSNQPQHF	TGTGCCAGCAGCAAAGAAGGCAGGTATAGCAATCAGCCCCAGCATTTT
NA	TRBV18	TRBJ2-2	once	CASSPYSRGTGELFF	TGTGCCAGCTCACCATATTCCCGGGGCACCGGGGAGCTGTTTTTT
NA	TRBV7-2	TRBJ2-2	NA	CASSLSISGELFF	TGTGCCAGCAGCCTTAGTATATCCGGGGAGCTGTTTTTT
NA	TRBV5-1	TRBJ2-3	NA	CASRSLGGGTDTQYF	TGCGCCAGCAGGTCCTTGGGCGGGGGCACAGATACGCAGTATTTT
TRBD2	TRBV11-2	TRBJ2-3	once	CASSLDPASGSHRDTQYF	TGTGCCAGCAGCTTAGATCCGGCTAGCGGGAGCCACCGAGATACGCAGTATTTT
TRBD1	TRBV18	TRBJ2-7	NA	CASSQDGTGSREQYF	TGTGCCAGCTCACAAGACGGGACAGGGTCTCGCGAGCAGTACTTC
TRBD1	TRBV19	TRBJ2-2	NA	CASSTYRTGTGELFF	TGTGCCAGTAGTACCTACAGGACAGGGACCGGGGAGCTGTTTTTT
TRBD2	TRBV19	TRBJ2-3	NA	CASRPTSAGTDTQYF	TGTGCCAGTAGACCGACTAGCGCCGGCACAGATACGCAGTATTTT
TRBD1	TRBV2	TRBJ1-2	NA	CASTPGGTGWSNYGYTF	TGTGCCAGCACCCCTGGGGGGACAGGGTGGTCTAACTATGGCTACACCTTC
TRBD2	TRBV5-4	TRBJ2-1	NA	CASSHRTSGLNEQFF	TGTGCCAGCAGCCACCGGACTAGCGGGCTAAATGAGCAGTTCTTC
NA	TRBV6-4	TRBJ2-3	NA	CATMGGRELSTDTQYF	TGTGCCACCATGGGGGGGCGGGAGTTGAGCACAGATACGCAGTATTTT
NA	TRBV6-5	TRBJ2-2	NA	CASSPLFNTGELFF	TGTGCCAGCAGTCCCTTATTTAACACCGGGGAGCTGTTTTTT
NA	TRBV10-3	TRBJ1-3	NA	CAISEWTGSGNTIYF	TGTGCCATCAGTGAGTGGACGGGCTCTGGAAACACCATATATTTT
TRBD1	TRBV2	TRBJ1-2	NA	CASSVLRTGVLYGYTF	TGTGCCAGCAGTGTGCTAAGGACAGGGGTTCTCTATGGCTACACCTTC
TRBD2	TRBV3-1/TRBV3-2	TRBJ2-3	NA	CASSRLAGTDTQYF	TGTGCCAGCAGCCGACTAGCAGGCACAGATACGCAGTATTTT
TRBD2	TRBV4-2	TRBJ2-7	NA	CASSQEPGLEGLAQYF	TGTGCCAGCAGCCAGGAACCGGGACTAGAGGGGTTGGCGCAGTACTTC
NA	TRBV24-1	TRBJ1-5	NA	CATSEPDMNQPQHF	TGTGCCACCAGTGAACCCGACATGAATCAGCCCCAGCATTTT
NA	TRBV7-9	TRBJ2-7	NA	CASSLLLSYEQYF	TGTGCCAGCAGCTTACTCCTCTCCTACGAGCAGTACTTC
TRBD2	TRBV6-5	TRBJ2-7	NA	CASSPGLAGVDEQYF	TGTGCCAGCAGTCCGGGACTAGCGGGAGTTGACGAGCAGTACTTC
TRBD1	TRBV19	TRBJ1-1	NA	CASSVGTVEAFF	TGTGCCAGTAGTGTTGGGACAGTTGAAGCTTTCTTT
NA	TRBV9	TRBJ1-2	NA	CASSVGAGMYGYTF	TGTGCCAGCAGCGTAGGGGCAGGGATGTATGGCTACACCTTC
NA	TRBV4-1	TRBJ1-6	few	CASSQEGARGNNSPLHF	TGCGCCAGCAGCCAAGAGGGGGCCAGGGGAAATAATTCACCCCTCCACTTT
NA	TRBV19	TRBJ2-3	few	CANLTDTQYF	TGTGCCAACCTCACAGATACGCAGTATTTT
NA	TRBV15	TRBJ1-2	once	CATSRERDYGYTF	TGTGCCACCAGCAGAGAGAGGGACTATGGCTACACCTTC
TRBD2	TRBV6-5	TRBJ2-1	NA	CASSYGVAGVGEQFF	TGTGCCAGCAGTTACGGGGTAGCGGGAGTCGGTGAGCAGTTCTTC
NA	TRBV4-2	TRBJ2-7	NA	CASSRKVSRDFFEQYF	TGTGCCAGCAGCCGAAAGGTATCCAGGGACTTTTTCGAGCAGTACTTC
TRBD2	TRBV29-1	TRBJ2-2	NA	CSVETLAGKDTGELFF	TGCAGCGTTGAAACACTAGCGGGGAAGGACACCGGGGAGCTGTTTTTT
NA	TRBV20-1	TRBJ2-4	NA	CSASGGGIQYF	TGCAGTGCTAGCGGGGGAGGCATTCAGTACTTC
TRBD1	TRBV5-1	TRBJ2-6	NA	CASSKGQSASGANVLTF	TGCGCCAGCAGCAAGGGACAGTCCGCCTCTGGGGCCAACGTCCTGACTTTC
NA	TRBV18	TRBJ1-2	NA	CASSPVEGLEGYTF	TGTGCCAGCTCACCAGTCGAGGGATTGGAGGGCTACACCTTC
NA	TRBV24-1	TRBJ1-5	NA	CATSDSRKGGVSQPQHF	TGTGCCACCAGTGATTCAAGGAAGGGGGGCGTCTCTCAGCCCCAGCATTTT
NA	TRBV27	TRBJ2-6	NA	CASSLSLYPGRTSGANVLTF	TGTGCCAGCAGTTTGTCACTCTATCCGGGACGGACCTCTGGGGCCAACGTCCTGACTTTC
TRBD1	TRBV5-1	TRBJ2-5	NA	CASRRGQGAETQYF	TGCGCCAGCAGGCGAGGACAGGGGGCAGAGACCCAGTACTTC
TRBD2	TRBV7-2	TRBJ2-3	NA	CASSSLLAVLTQYF	TGTGCCAGCAGCTCACTACTAGCGGTACTTACGCAGTATTTT
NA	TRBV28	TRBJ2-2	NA	CASSLQGLTGELFF	TGTGCCAGCAGTTTACAGGGCCTTACCGGGGAGCTGTTTTTT
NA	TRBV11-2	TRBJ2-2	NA	CASSSRGTTGELFF	TGTGCCAGCAGCTCTCGGGGTACCACCGGGGAGCTGTTTTTT
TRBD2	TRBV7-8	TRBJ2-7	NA	CASPYIIGLAGSSYEQYF	TGTGCCAGCCCCTACATCATTGGACTAGCGGGTAGCTCCTACGAGCAGTACTTC
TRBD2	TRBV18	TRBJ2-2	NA	CASSPSPAGSGELFF	TGTGCCAGCTCACCCTCGCCAGCGGGAAGCGGGGAGCTGTTTTTT
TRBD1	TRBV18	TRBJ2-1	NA	CASSPGQGSYNEQFF	TGTGCCAGCTCACCGGGACAGGGATCCTACAATGAGCAGTTCTTC
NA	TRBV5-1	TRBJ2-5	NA	CASSLYRTQETQYF	TGCGCCAGCAGCTTGTACAGAACCCAAGAGACCCAGTACTTC
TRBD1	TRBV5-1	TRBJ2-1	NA	CASSLGAGGNEQFF	TGCGCCAGCAGCTTGGGTGCAGGGGGCAATGAGCAGTTCTTC
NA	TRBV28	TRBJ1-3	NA	CASSLTASSGNTIYF	TGTGCCAGCAGTTTAACAGCATCCTCTGGAAACACCATATATTTT
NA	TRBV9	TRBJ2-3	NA	CASSPSTGADTQYF	TGTGCCAGCAGCCCATCGACAGGCGCAGATACGCAGTATTTT
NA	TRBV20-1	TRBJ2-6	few	CSASPVSGANVLTF	TGCAGTGCTAGTCCTGTATCTGGGGCCAACGTCCTGACTTTC
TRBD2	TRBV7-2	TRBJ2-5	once	CASRLGLAGETQYF	TGTGCCAGCAGGCTGGGACTAGCGGGGGAGACCCAGTACTTC
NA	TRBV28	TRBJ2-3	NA	CASSFRSPDTQYF	TGTGCCAGCAGTTTTCGATCCCCAGATACGCAGTATTTT
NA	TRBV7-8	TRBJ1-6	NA	CASSLQTGNSPLHF	TGTGCCAGCAGCTTACAAACAGGGAATTCACCCCTCCACTTT
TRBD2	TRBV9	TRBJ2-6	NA	CASSKRGGRTSSGANVLTF	TGTGCCAGCAGCAAACGGGGGGGTCGAACAAGCTCTGGGGCCAACGTCCTGACTTTC
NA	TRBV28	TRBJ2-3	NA	CASSLRELAGPDTQYF	TGTGCCAGCAGTTTACGAGAACTAGCAGGGCCAGATACGCAGTATTTT